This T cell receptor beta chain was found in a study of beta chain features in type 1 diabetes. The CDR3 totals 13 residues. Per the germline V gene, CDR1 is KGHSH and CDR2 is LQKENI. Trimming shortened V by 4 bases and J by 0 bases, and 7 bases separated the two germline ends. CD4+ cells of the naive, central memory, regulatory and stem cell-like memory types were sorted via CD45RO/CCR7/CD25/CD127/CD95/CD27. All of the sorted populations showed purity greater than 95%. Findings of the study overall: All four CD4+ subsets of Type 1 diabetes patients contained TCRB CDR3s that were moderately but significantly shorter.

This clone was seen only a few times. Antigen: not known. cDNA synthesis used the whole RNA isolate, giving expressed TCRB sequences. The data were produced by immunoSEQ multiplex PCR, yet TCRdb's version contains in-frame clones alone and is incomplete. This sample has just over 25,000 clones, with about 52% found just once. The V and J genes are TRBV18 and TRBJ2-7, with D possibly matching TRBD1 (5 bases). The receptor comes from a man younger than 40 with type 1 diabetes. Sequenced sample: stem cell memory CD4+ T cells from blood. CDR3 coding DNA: TGTGCCAGCTCACTCACAGGCTCCTACGAGCAGTACTTC. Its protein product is CASSLTGSYEQYF.